Following are 16 T cell receptor beta chains from one sample sequenced in a study of blood T cell repertoires in COVID-19. Produced via immunoSEQ multiplex PCR; TCRdb's table is partial and in-frame only. The profile shows over 90,000 clones, around two thirds of them singletons. Material for sequencing was peripheral blood. These receptor sequences come from an older man with COVID-19, enrolled during active disease.

V is TRBV28 and J is TRBJ2-2, with D unresolved. The V gene lost 2 bases and the J gene lost 3 bases, with 7 bases spanning the gap. Germline CDR1 is MDHEN and CDR2 is SYDVKM. CDR3 length equals 14 residues. In DNA form, the CDR3 reads TGTGCCAGCAGTTTAGTGTCATACACCGGGGAGCTGTTTTTT. It specifies CASSLVSYTGELFF.

The V gene is TRBV13, the J gene TRBJ1-2; TRBD1 aligns across 7 bases. The CDR3 spans 16 residues. V dropped 5 bases and J dropped 2; count of bases not matched to a gene: 11. Germline lookup yields CDR1 PRHDT and CDR2 FYEKMQ (reference sequence). CDR3 nucleotide sequence: TGTGCCAGCAGCCGAGAAATGGGACAGACCAACTATGGCTACACCTTC. This codes for CASSREMGQTNYGYTF.

V and J are TRBV20-1 and TRBJ1-1; no reliable D call. Germline CDR1 reads DFQATT; CDR2 reads SNEGSKA (reference sequence). V shed 7 bases and J shed 6 bases, with 9 bases lying between them. The CDR3 is 10 amino acids. Here the CDR3 reads CSGGWAEAFF. CDR3 bases: TGCAGTGGCGGATGGGCTGAAGCTTTCTTT.

The chain links TRBV9 to TRBJ2-1; D perhaps matches TRBD2 (5 bases). With 3 bases removed from V and 5 bases from J, the gap between germline ends came to 15 bases. The CDR3 is made up of 15 amino acids. The germline V gene has CDR1 SGDLS and CDR2 YYNGEE. The CDR3 DNA reads as TGTGCCAGCAGCGCTGCACGGGGTACCAACAATGAGCAGTTCTTC. Translating it yields CASSAARGTNNEQFF.

The gene calls are TRBV6-5 and TRBJ2-3, with 8 nucleotides matching TRBD1. Trimming at V came to 2 bases and at J to 4 bases, leaving 5 bases not matched to a gene. Germline-derived CDR1 and CDR2 are MNHEY and SVGAGI. The CDR3 extends over 15 amino acids. CDR3 protein: CASSYGQGAPDTQYF. The CDR3, as DNA: TGTGCCAGCAGTTACGGGCAGGGGGCCCCAGATACGCAGTATTTT.

The V and J genes are TRBV19 and TRBJ2-1, with 10 bases that match TRBD2. With 0 bases clipped from V and 4 bases from J, the junction kept 9 bases outside the gene matches. CDR1 and CDR2 (germline): LNHDA, SQIVND (reference sequence). The CDR3 covers 18 residues. The CDR3: CASSIDLLAGAEYNEQFF. CDR3 sequence (DNA): TGTGCCAGTAGTATAGATCTGCTAGCGGGAGCTGAATACAATGAGCAGTTCTTC.

This clone was detected only a few times. The rearrangement joins TRBV7-6 to TRBJ2-1, with 7 bases aligning to TRBD1. This CDR3 region has 15 residues. Per the germline V gene, CDR1 is SGHVS and CDR2 is FNYEAQ. V lost 5 bases and J lost 1; bases outside the gene matches: 5. This chain's CDR3 is CASSRQGRSYNEQFF. In DNA, the CDR3 is TGTGCCAGCAGCCGACAGGGAAGGTCCTACAATGAGCAGTTCTTC.

The rearrangement joins TRBV19 to TRBJ2-1; TRBD2 might be the D (5 bases). Trimming cost V 3 bases and J 0 bases, with 12 bases left between them. Germline CDR1 reads LNHDA; CDR2 reads SQIVND (reference sequence). The CDR3 contains 16 residues. The CDR3 DNA reads as TGTGCCAGTAGTATTGGGGAGCTAATCTCCTACAATGAGCAGTTCTTC. Amino acids: CASSIGELISYNEQFF. The full variable domain, its missing parts supplied by reference TRBV19 and TRBJ2-1, is DGGITQSPKYLFRKEGQNVTLSCEQNLNHDAMYWYRQDPGQGLRLIYYSQIVNDFQKGDIAEGYSVSREKKESFPLTVTSAQKNPTAFYLCASSIGELISYNEQFFGPGTRLTVL.

The V gene is TRBV14, the J gene TRBJ2-1, with D possibly being TRBD1 (6 bases). Trimming pared 6 bases from V and 8 bases from J, leaving 20 bases between. The CDR3 extends over 15 amino acids. Germline assignment: CDR1 SGHDN and CDR2 FVKESK. In DNA, the CDR3 is TGTGCCAGCAGTCCGGGACACCTGGTTCACTATGAGCAGTTCTTC. It translates to CASSPGHLVHYEQFF.

This clone occurred many times. The chain uses TRBV24-1 and TRBJ2-7; 9 bases fit TRBD1. This CDR3 has 14 amino acids. Trimming removed 10 bases from V and 1 base from J; junction bases left unmatched: 7. Germline loops: CDR1 KGHDR, CDR2 SFDVKD. CDR3 in amino acids: CATSSGQGSYEQYF. DNA of the CDR3: TGTGCCACGTCCTCGGGACAGGGTTCCTACGAGCAGTACTTC.

V gene TRBV5-4 combines with J gene TRBJ2-1; TRBD2 aligns across 9 bases. Losses at the gene ends were 5 bases for V and 5 bases for J; bases not matched to a gene: 5. Germline assignment: CDR1 SGHNT and CDR2 YYREEE (reference sequence). There are 14 residues in the CDR3. CDR3: CASRGREGHNEQFF. CDR3 nucleotide sequence: TGTGCCAGCAGAGGGCGGGAGGGGCACAATGAGCAGTTCTTC.

This chain's CDR3 is CASSLYRGGEQFF. The DNA for the CDR3 is TGTGCCAGCAGCCTATACAGGGGAGGCGAGCAGTTCTTC. V gene TRBV27 combines with J gene TRBJ2-1, with a tentative D call TRBD1 (7 bases). This CDR3 has 13 residues. CDR1 is MNHEY, CDR2 SMNVEV, per germline (reference sequence). V lost 6 bases to trimming and J lost 10 bases, with 16 bases between them.

This clone occurred many times. The rearrangement joins TRBV7-2 to TRBJ2-4; tentative D call: TRBD2 (6 bases). V lost 5 bases, J lost 0 bases, and 14 bases lay in between. The germline V gene encodes CDR1 SGHTA and CDR2 FQGNSA. The CDR3 runs to 16 residues. The CDR3 DNA reads as TGTGCCAGCAGCCCTCGATGGACTATAGCCAAAAACATTCAGTACTTC. As protein: CASSPRWTIAKNIQYF.

V gene TRBV24-1 combines with J gene TRBJ2-1; a possible D gene is TRBD1 (6 bases). The CDR3 contains 17 residues. Germline CDR1 and CDR2: KGHDR and SFDVKD. Trimming cost V 3 bases and J 4 bases, with 18 bases left between them. The CDR3 sequence is CATSDISAGEVYNEQFF. The CDR3, as DNA: TGTGCCACCAGTGATATTTCCGCAGGGGAAGTATACAATGAGCAGTTCTTC.

The genes are TRBV5-4 and TRBJ2-7, with a weak D call TRBD2 (6 bases). CDR1 and CDR2 (germline): SGHNT, YYREEE (reference sequence). With 4 bases removed from V and 3 bases from J, the gap between germline ends came to 20 bases. This CDR3 is 16 amino acids long. DNA for the CDR3: TGTGCCAGCAGCCCTGGCTCCGGGAATAGCGGCTACGAGCAGTACTTC. Translated: CASSPGSGNSGYEQYF.

The chain couples TRBV19 to TRBJ2-4; D call uncertain. Germline V gene sequence: CDR1 LNHDA, CDR2 SQIVND (reference sequence). The CDR3 is 15 amino acids. V was shortened by 7 bases and J by 0 bases, with 13 bases between the two germline ends. The CDR3 protein is CASILENLAKNIQYF. The CDR3 DNA follows: TGTGCCAGTATCCTGGAGAATCTAGCCAAAAACATTCAGTACTTC. Variable domain in full (rest from reference TRBV19 and TRBJ2-4): DGGITQSPKYLFRKEGQNVTLSCEQNLNHDAMYWYRQDPGQGLRLIYYSQIVNDFQKGDIAEGYSVSREKKESFPLTVTSAQKNPTAFYLCASILENLAKNIQYFGAGTRLSVL.